This TCR beta chain was documented in a study of regulatory T cells in long-lasting Graves disease. The time point is: newly diagnosed GD, antithyroid drugs for less than 3 months. From PBMCs, RNA was extracted and then used to make the TCR library. This CDR3 has 13 amino acids. Germline CDR1 MDHEN, CDR2 SYDVKM. Trimming shortened V by 8 bases and J by 9 bases, and 17 bases separated the two germline ends. At least ten counts were recorded for this clonotype. Building of the TCR beta libraries involved iRepertoire HTBI primers and Arm-PCR of CDR3 regions. TCRdb re-called the multiplex PCR reads with MiXCR, one entry per CDR3 protein. Among 400,000 to 500,000 distinct CDR3 sequences listed, approximately 16% were seen once. These records were also assigned to another study, of T cells in Graves' hyperthyroidism and ophthalmopathy.

The sequence was obtained from a woman between 25 and 40 years old with Graves disease. The chain combines TRBV28 with TRBJ2-1; D is ambiguous. The material sequenced was peripheral blood mononuclear cells (PBMCs), taken at new diagnosis, from a patient treated with antithyroid drugs. The CDR3 DNA follows: TGTGCCAGCCTCCTCCCGGGCTCCGGTGAGCAGTTCTTC. This encodes CASLLPGSGEQFF.